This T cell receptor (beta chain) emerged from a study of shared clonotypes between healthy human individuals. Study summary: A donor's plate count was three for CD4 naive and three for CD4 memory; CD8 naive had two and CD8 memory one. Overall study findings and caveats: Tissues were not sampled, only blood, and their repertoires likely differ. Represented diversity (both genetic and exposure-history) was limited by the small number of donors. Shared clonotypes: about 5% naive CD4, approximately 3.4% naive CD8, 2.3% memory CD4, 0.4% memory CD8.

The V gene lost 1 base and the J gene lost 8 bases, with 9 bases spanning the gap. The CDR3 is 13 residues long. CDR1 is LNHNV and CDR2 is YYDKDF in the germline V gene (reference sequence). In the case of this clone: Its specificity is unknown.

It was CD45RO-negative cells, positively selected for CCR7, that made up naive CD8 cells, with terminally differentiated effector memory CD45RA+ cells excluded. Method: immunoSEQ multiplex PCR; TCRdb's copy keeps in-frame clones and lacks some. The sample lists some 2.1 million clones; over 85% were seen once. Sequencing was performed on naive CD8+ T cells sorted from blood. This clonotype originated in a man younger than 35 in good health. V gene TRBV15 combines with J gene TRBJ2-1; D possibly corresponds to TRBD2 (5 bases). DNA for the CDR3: TGTGCCACCAGCAGAGGAGAAGCGGATGAGCAGTTCTTC. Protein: CATSRGEADEQFF. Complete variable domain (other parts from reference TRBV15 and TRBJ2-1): DAMVIQNPRYQVTQFGKPVTLSCSQTLNHNVMYWYQQKSSQAPKLLFHYYDKDFNNEADTPDNFQSRRPNTSFCFLDIRSPGLGDTAMYLCATSRGEADEQFFGPGTRLTVL.